This T cell receptor (beta chain) was profiled in a study of shared clonotypes between healthy human individuals. The study, taken as a whole, reports: In this cohort, only blood was sampled, and tissue repertoires likely differ.

The deep-level immunoSEQ assay was used. The method was immunoSEQ multiplex PCR; TCRdb's version includes in-frame clones alone and lacks a portion of them. Of about 2 million clones listed, roughly 96% are singletons. As concerns this clone: Its antigen is unknown.

Free of recent acute infections or vaccinations, the donors were healthy HIV-negative adults. CD4+ cells were split into CD45RA+ naive and CD45RA-negative memory subsets. This CDR3 spans 13 amino acids. Per the germline V gene, CDR1 is SGHNT and CDR2 is YYREEE (reference sequence). The V gene lost 2 bases and the J gene lost 14 bases, with 14 bases spanning the gap. This sequence originates from a man between 18 and 29 years old in good health. Specimen: naive CD4+ T cells sorted from blood. This sample's subset: CD45RA+ positively selected. This rearrangement joins TRBV5-4 to TRBJ1-6; no clear D. The CDR3 here is CASSFHFERALHF. The CDR3 DNA sequence: TGTGCCAGCAGCTTTCACTTTGAACGGGCCCTCCACTTT.